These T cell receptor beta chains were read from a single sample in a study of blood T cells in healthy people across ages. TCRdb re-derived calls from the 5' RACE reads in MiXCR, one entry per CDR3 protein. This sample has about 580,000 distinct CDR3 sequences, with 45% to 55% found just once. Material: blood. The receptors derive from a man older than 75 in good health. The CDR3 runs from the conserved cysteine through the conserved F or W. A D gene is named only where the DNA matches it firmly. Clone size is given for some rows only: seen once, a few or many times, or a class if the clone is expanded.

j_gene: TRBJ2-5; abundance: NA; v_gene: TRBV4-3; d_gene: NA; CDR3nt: TGCGCCAGCAGCCAGTTGATGGCAAACCAAGAGACCCAGTACTTC; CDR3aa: CASSQLMANQETQYF
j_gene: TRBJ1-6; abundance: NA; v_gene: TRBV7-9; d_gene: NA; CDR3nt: TGTGCCAGCAGCCCAGAAGGGGGGTCTAATTCACCCCTCCACTTT; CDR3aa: CASSPEGGSNSPLHF
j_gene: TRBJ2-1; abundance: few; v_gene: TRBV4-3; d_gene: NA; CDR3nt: TGCGCCAACAGCCAAACAGCACCCACCTACAATGAGCAGTTCTTC; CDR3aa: CANSQTAPTYNEQFF
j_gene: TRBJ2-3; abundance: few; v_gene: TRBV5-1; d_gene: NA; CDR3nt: TGCGCCAGCAGCCACCAGAAGGGGACAGATACGCAGTATTTT; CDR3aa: CASSHQKGTDTQYF
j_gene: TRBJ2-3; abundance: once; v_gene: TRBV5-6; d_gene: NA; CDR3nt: TGTGCCAGCAGCCCTTACTCGGATACGCAGTATTTT; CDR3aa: CASSPYSDTQYF
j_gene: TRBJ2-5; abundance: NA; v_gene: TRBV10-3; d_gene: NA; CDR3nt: TGTGCCATCAGTAAAGGAGGCCAAGAGACCCAGTACTTC; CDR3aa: CAISKGGQETQYF
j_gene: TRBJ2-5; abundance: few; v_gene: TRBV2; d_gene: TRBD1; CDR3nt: TGTGCCAGCAGTTTCTTCGGACAGGGTGTGACCCAGTACTTC; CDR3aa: CASSFFGQGVTQYF
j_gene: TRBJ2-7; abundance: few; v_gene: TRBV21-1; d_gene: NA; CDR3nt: TGTGCCAGCAGCAAAGAGGTGGAAGATGGGCGGGAGGTCCCACGGCAGTACTTC; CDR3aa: CASSKEVEDGREVPRQYF
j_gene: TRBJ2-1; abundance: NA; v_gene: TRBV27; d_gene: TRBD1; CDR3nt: TGTGCCAGCAGCCCCAGGGGGAATGGGGCGGGTGAGCAGTTCTTC; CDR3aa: CASSPRGNGAGEQFF
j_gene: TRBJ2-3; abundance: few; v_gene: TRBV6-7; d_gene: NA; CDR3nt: TGTGCCAGAATTGTGGGGACCACAGATACGCAGTATTTT; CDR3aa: CARIVGTTDTQYF
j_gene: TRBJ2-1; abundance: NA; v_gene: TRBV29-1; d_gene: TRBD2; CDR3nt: TGCAGCGTAAGCGGGAGAGGGCATGAGCAGTTCTTC; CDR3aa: CSVSGRGHEQFF
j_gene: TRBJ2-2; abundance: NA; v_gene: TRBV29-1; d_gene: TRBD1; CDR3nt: TGCAGCGCCGGGACAGGGGGTATAACCGGGGAGCTGTTTTTT; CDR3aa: CSAGTGGITGELFF
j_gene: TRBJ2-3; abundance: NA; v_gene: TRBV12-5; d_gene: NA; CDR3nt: TGTGCTAGTGGTTCCCGGGGACTCCTATCCACAGATACGCAGTATTTT; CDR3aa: CASGSRGLLSTDTQYF
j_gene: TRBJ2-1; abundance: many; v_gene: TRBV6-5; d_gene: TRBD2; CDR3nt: TGTGCCAGCAGTTACAGGACTAGTGATTATGAGCAGTTCTTC; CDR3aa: CASSYRTSDYEQFF
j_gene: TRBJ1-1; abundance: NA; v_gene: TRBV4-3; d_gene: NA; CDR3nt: TGCGCCAGCAGCCAAGACTCAAGCGGTGAAGCTTTCTTT; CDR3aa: CASSQDSSGEAFF
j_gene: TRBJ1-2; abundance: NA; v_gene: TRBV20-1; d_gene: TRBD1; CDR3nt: TGCAGTGCTAGATTTCAAGGGCAGGGGGTGGATGGCTGCACCTTC; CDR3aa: CSARFQGQGVDGCTF
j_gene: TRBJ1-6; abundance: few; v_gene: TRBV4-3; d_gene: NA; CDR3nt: TGCGCCAGCAGCCAGGGGAGCTCCTATAATTCACCCCTCCACTTT; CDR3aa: CASSQGSSYNSPLHF
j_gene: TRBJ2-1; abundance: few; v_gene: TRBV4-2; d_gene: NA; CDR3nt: TGTGCCAGCAGCCAAGTAAGTTCCCCCGGGAATGAGCAGTTCTTC; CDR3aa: CASSQVSSPGNEQFF
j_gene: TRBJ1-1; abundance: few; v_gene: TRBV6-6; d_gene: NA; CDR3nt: TGTGCCAGCAGCCCGACCCCTAGCGGAGCTTTCTTT; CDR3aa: CASSPTPSGAFF
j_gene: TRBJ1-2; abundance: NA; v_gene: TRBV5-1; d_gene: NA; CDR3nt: TGCGCCAGCAGCTCGGGGGGGACTGGGAGCTACACCTTC; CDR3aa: CASSSGGTGSYTF
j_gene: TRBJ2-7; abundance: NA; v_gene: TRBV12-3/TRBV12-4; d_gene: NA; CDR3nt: TGTGCCAGCACCACCTCCGGACAGACGATCTACGAGCAGTACTTC; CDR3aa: CASTTSGQTIYEQYF
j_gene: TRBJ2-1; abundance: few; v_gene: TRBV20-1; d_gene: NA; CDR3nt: TGCAGTGTCAAAGGACAGCTCTCCTACAATGAGCAGTTCTTC; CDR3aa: CSVKGQLSYNEQFF
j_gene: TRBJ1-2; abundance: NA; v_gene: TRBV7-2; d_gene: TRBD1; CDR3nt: TGTGCCAGCAGCACAAACAGGGGGCTTAACTATGGCTACACCTTC; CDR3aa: CASSTNRGLNYGYTF
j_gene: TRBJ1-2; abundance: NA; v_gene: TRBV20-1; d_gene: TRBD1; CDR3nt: TGCAGTGCTCCCCGGGAGGGGGCGGGCGGCTACACCTTC; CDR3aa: CSAPREGAGGYTF
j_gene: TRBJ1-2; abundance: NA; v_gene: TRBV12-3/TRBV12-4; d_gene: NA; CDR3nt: TGTGCCAGCAGTCGGACCGGAATTGAGGATGGCTACACCTTC; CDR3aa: CASSRTGIEDGYTF
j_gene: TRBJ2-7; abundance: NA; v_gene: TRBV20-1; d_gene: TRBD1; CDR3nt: TGCAGTGCTACCAAACAGGGGATCTCCTACGAGCAGTACTTC; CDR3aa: CSATKQGISYEQYF
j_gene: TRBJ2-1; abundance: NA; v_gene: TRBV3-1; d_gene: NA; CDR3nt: TGTGCCAGCAGCCTTCGAAGGGTTGAGCAGTTCTTC; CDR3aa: CASSLRRVEQFF
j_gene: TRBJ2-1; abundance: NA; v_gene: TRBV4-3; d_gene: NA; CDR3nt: TGCGCCAGCAGCCAAGACGAAAGTAGTAGGGTTGCGGGAAGCAATGAGCAGTTCTTC; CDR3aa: CASSQDESSRVAGSNEQFF
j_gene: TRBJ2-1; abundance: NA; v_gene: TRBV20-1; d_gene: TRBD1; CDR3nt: TGCAGTGCTAGAGGAACCCAGGGACAGGGGTACAATGAGCAGTTCTTC; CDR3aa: CSARGTQGQGYNEQFF
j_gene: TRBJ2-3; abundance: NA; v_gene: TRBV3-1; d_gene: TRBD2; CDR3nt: TGTGCCAGCAGCCAAGAGTTTCGGGGGGGCCAAACAGATACGCAGTATTTT; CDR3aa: CASSQEFRGGQTDTQYF
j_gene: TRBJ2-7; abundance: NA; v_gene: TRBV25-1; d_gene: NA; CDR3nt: TGTGCCAGCAGTCGGTGGGATAGCTCCTACAATGAGCAGTACTTC; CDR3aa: CASSRWDSSYNEQYF
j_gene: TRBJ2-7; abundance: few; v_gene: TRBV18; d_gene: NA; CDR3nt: TGTGCCAGCTCACCTACCCAGGCGGCGAGCTCCTACGAGCAGTACTTC; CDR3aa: CASSPTQAASSYEQYF
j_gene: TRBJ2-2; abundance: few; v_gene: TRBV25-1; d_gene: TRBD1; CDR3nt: TGTGCCAGCAGTGGCTGGACAGGGGACACCGGGGAGCTGTTTTTT; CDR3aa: CASSGWTGDTGELFF
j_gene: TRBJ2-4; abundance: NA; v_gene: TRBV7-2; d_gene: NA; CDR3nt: TGTGCCAGCAGCTTAGTCGGGCGAGAGCAGTACTTC; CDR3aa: CASSLVGREQYF
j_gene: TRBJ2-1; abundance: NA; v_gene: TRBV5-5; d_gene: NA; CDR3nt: TGTGCCAGCATCGCCGACCGCTACAATGAGCAGTTCTTC; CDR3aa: CASIADRYNEQFF
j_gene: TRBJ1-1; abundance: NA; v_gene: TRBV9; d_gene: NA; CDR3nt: TGTGCCAGCAGCCCCCTGGGACGGACGAACACTGAAGCTTTCTTT; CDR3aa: CASSPLGRTNTEAFF
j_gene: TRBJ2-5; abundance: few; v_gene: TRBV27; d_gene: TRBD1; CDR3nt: TGTGCCAGCAGACCTGGGACAGGGCGTCAAGAGACCCAGTACTTC; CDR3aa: CASRPGTGRQETQYF
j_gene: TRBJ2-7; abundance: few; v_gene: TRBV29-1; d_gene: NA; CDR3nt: TGCAGCGTTGAAGATCCGGCAGGCTACAATGAGCAGTACTTC; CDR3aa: CSVEDPAGYNEQYF
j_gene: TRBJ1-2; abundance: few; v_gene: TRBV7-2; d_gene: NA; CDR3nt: TGTGCCAGCAGCTGGGTGACCAGGGACGACTATGGCTACACCTTC; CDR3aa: CASSWVTRDDYGYTF
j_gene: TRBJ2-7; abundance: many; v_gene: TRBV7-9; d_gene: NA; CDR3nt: TGTGCCAGCAGCTTAGGGGTTAGATACGAGCAGTACTTC; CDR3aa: CASSLGVRYEQYF
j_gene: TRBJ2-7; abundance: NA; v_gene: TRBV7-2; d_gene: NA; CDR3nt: TGTGCCAGCAGCTTAGCTAGGTTCCCTTACAATGAGCAGTACTTC; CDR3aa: CASSLARFPYNEQYF
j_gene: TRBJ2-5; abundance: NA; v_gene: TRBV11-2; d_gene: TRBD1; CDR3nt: TGTGCCAGCAGCTTAGGTTTCAGGGACAGGGTGTACTTC; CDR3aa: CASSLGFRDRVYF
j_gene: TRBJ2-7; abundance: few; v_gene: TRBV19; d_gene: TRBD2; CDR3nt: TGTGCCAGTAGTATCACGGGGGGATACGAGCAGTACTTC; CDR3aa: CASSITGGYEQYF
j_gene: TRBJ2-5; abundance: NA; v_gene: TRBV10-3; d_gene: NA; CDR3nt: TGTGCCACCCTGAATTCGGGGATGGAGACCCAGTACTTC; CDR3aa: CATLNSGMETQYF
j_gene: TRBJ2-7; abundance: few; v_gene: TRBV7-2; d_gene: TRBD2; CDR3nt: TGTGCCAGCAGCCCGACTAGCGGGAGAGGTGAGGAGCAGTACTTC; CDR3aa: CASSPTSGRGEEQYF
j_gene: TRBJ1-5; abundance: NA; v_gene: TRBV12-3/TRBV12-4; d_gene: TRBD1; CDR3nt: TGTGCCAGCAGTTCACAGGGGGATGGGCAGCCCCAGCATTTT; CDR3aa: CASSSQGDGQPQHF
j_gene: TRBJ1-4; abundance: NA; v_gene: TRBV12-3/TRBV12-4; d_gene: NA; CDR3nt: TGTGCCAGCAGGCGAACTGGGCAGGGTAATGAAAAACTGTTTTTT; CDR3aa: CASRRTGQGNEKLFF
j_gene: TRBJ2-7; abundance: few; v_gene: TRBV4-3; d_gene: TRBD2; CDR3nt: TGCGCCAGCAGCCAAGGATGGTCGACTAGCAGCTCCTACGAGCAGTACTTC; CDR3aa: CASSQGWSTSSSYEQYF
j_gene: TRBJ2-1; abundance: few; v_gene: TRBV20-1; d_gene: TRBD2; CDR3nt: TGCAGTGCTAGAGTGGCTAGCGGAGAAAATGAGCAGTTCTTC; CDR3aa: CSARVASGENEQFF
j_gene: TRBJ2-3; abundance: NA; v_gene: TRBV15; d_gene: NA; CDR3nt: TGTGCCACCAGCAGAGATGGGAGCGGTACTAGCACAGATACGCAGTATTTT; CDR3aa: CATSRDGSGTSTDTQYF
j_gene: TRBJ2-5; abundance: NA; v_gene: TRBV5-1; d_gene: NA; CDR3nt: TGCGCCAGCAGCTTGGTACCTAGCAGAGAGACCCAGTACTTC; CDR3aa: CASSLVPSRETQYF
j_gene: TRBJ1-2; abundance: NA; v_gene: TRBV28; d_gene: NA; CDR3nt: TGTGCCAGCAGTTTATTCGGCAGGGGAGGAGATGGCTACACCTTC; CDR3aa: CASSLFGRGGDGYTF
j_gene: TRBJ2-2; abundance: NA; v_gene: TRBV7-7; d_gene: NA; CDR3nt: TGTGCTAGCAGCTTATACGATAACACCGGGGAGCTGTTTTTT; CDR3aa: CASSLYDNTGELFF
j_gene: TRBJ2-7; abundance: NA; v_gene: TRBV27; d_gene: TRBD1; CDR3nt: TGTGCCAGCAGTATCGCGACCGGGACAGGATACGAGCAGTACTTC; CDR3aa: CASSIATGTGYEQYF